Here is one T cell receptor beta chain with its context. Its specificity is not known. Germline V gives CDR1 LGHNA, CDR2 YNFKEQ. This CDR3 is 16 amino acids long. Germline trimming cut 0 bases from V and 8 bases from J; bases unmatched to any gene: 7. These data originate in a study of blood T cells in healthy people across ages. Study-wide results and limits: It was held that the diversity estimates obtained from one million T cells were underestimates.

Next came a second PCR, run for roughly 6 to 11 cycles, which used a sample-barcoded 5' primer along with a J-beta primer mix. MiXCR, run by TCRdb on the 5' RACE reads, gives a single entry per CDR3 protein. The sample includes 800,000 to 900,000 distinct CDR3 sequences, about 59% of them seen just once. This rearrangement joins TRBV4-2 to TRBJ1-6; TRBD1 matches at 7 bases. Material for sequencing was blood. This receptor was taken from a man aged 25-45 years in good health. CDR3 nucleotide sequence: TGTGCCAGCAGCCAAGATGTCGGACAGGACCATTCACCCCTCCACTTT. Residues: CASSQDVGQDHSPLHF.